The subject of this entry is one TCR beta chain. The target of this receptor is not known. Per-base quality was not reported, and no clone a single base away is much larger than it. TCRbeta CDR3 regions were amplified from genomic DNA by means of the immunoSEQ Assay, a bias-controlled multiplex PCR. In the original analysis: Within the assay, amplification of reference gene primers was used to estimate how many nucleated cells each sample contained. Sequence reads were collapsed and filtered to measure the absolute abundance of every unique TCRbeta CDR3 rearrangement. For each sample, productive Simpson clonality was calculated as the square root of Simpson's diversity index over productive rearrangements. TCRdb obtained this table from immuneACCESS and retained in-frame rearrangements with V and J assigned. These tables miss some clones; where compared with another copy, unresolved V genes account for less than half of the shortfall, and the remainder is unexplained. That table is the source of V, J and clone size, and D and trimming were worked out from the DNA. Recorded for this sample are roughly 130,000 clones; about three quarters of them occurred a single time. Jointly, the top ten make up approximately 14% of the sample.

This sample is part of a study of blood T cell repertoires in COVID-19 (dated by TCRdb to 2019 to 2021). About the investigation overall: Samples covering the acute and convalescent phases of COVID-19 were provided by collaborators in the United States, Italy and Spain. The prospective study material was composed of cDNA or gDNA derived from T cells, B-cell-depleted T cells, or PBMCs. The sample metadata nearly always contained a de-identified subject ID, COVID-19 status, age in years and sex. Where HLA class I and class II types were available, the types were taken from metadata supplied by the sample provider, not from assay-based typing. Subjects who had been exposed to COVID-19, were actively infected with it, or had recovered from it provided the deeply sampled blood TCRbeta repertoires that made up the dataset. The samples were drawn from two sources: the first 160 participants of the ongoing ImmuneRACE study, and 1,200 or so subjects contributed by 6 global collaborators. The repertoires were released in a freely available public database intended as a resource for research on the immune response to SARS-CoV-2.

Broader findings and caveats from the paper: How much clinical and demographic metadata was included differed by source and by participant, and the metadata was provided uncurated.

The junction shows trimming of 3 bases on V and 5 bases on J, plus 11 bases between the germline ends. From cysteine to phenylalanine, the CDR3 is 14 amino acids long. This entry keeps only the CDR3 DNA: 42 bases, framed from base 1. From a lookup of the germline V gene, CDR1 and CDR2 are KGHSH and LQKENI. The collaborating institutions used their own protocols to collect whole blood in K2EDTA tubes. For TCRbeta analysis, collaborators shipped samples as frozen whole blood, isolated PBMCs, or DNA extracted from either of those sample types. Sample: peripheral blood. The TCR comes from a man aged 80 or over with acute or convalescent COVID-19. The rearranged chain carries TRBV18 and TRBJ2-1; the D gene identity is not certain. The DNA sequence is as follows: TGTGCCAGCTCACCGGTAGCCCGGGACAATGAGCAGTTCTTC. This codes for CASSPVARDNEQFF.